Each of the 5 T cell receptor beta chains below was sequenced from the same sample in a study of blood T cells in healthy people across ages. Through a sample-barcoded 5' primer and a J-beta primer mix, a second PCR was run for about 6 to 11 cycles. From the 5' RACE reads, TCRdb called clonotypes with MiXCR, one entry per CDR3 protein. The table shows hundreds of thousands of distinct CDR3 sequences, with about 51% occurring only once. The sample consisted of blood. Source of these receptors: a woman of 80 years or more in good health.

This clonotype has at least ten counts. The chain employs TRBV5-1 and TRBJ1-5, with D possibly matching TRBD1 (6 bases). This CDR3 comprises 13 residues. The V end lost 4 bases, the J end lost 7 bases, and 12 bases lay between the germline ends. The germline V gene encodes CDR1 SGHRS and CDR2 YFSETQ. The CDR3 nucleotides read TGCGCCAGCAGCGGGGAGGGGGGCCAGCCCCAGCATTTT. Amino acids: CASSGEGGQPQHF.

About this clonotype itself: A much larger clone lies a single base off, so this may be a read error. The gene calls are TRBV5-1 and TRBJ2-1; perhaps TRBD1 as D (5 bases). Germline CDR1 reads SGHRS; CDR2 reads YFSETQ. CDR3 length equals 15 residues. Written as DNA, the CDR3 is TGCGCCAGCAGCGCGGACACGAGCTCCTACGATGAGCAGTTCTTC. As protein: CASSADTSSYDEQFF.

This clonotype has at least ten counts. V gene TRBV29-1 combines with J gene TRBJ2-7, with TRBD1 identical over 8 bases. CDR1 and CDR2 (germline): SQVTM, ANQGSEA. This CDR3 comprises 14 residues. The ends lost 2 bases at V and 3 bases at J; junction bases unmatched: 6. The CDR3 spells CSVERTGPVYEQYF. CDR3 coding DNA: TGCAGCGTTGAAAGGACAGGGCCCGTCTACGAGCAGTACTTC.

As regards this clonotype: One end of the junction fails to match germline, which may point to a read error. The chain recombines TRBV12-3 or TRBV12-4 with TRBJ2-5; 7 bases are shared with TRBD1. CDR3 length equals 14 residues. The CDR3: CTSSYRQGQETQYF. In nucleotides, the CDR3 is TGTACCAGCAGTTATCGACAGGGCCAAGAGACCCAGTACTTC.

This clonotype was recorded a few times. The DNA is left out, because the CDR3 cannot be placed on it with certainty; the CDR3 is given as TCRdb lists it. V gene TRBV12-3 or TRBV12-4 combines with J gene TRBJ1-1; the DNA was not used to check the table's D call, TRBD1. The CDR3 contains 15 residues when both ends are counted. The CDR3 is CASSSGQGVSTEAFF.